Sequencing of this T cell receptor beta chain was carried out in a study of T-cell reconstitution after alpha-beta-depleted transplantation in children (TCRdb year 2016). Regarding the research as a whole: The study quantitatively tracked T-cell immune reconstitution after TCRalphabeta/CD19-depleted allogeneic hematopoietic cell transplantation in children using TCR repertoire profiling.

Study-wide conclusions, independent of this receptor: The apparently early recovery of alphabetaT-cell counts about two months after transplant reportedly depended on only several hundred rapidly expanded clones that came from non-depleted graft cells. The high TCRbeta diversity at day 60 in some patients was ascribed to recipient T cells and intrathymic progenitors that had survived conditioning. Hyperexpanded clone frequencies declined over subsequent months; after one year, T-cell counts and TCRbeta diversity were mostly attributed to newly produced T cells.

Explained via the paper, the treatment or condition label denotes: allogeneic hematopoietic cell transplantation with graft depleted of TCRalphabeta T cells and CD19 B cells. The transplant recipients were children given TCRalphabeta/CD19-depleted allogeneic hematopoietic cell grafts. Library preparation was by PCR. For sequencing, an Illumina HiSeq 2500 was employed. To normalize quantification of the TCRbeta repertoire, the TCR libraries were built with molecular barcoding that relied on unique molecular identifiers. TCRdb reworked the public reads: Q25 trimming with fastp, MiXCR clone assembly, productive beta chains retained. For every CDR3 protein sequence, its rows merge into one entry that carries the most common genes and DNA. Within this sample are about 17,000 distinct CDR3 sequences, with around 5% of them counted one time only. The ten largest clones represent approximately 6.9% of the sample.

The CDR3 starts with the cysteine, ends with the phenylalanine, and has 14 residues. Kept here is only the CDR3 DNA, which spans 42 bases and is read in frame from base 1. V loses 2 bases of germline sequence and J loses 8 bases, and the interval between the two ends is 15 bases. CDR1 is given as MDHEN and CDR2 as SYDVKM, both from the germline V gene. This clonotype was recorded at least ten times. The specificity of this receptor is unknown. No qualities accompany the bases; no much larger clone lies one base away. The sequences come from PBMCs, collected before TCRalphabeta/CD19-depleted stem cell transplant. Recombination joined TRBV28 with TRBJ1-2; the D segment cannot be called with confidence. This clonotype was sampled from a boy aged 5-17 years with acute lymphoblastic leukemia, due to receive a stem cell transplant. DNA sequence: TGTGCCAGCAGTTTACCTGTCTTCTCGGGAGGCTACACCTTC. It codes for CASSLPVFSGGYTF.